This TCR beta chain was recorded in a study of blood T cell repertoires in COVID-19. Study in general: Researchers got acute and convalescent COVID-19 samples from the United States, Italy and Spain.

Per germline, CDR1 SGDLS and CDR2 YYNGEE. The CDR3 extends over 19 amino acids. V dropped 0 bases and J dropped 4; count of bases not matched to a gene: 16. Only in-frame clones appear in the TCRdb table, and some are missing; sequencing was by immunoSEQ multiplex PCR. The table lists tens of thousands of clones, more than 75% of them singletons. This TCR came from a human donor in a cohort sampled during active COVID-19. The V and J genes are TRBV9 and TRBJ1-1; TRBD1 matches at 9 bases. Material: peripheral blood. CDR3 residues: CASSVGMGLGTGSTTEAFF. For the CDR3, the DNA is TGTGCCAGCAGCGTAGGTATGGGTCTGGGGACAGGGTCTACCACTGAAGCTTTCTTT.